The clone carrying this T cell receptor beta chain was observed many times. TCRdb analysed the 5' RACE reads with MiXCR anew, one entry per CDR3 protein. The data hold tens of thousands of distinct CDR3 sequences, with under 13% observed a single time. Germline V gene lookup returns CDR1 DFQATT and CDR2 SNEGSKA (reference sequence). The CDR3 is 20 amino acids. V gave up 0 bases and J gave up 4 bases; unmatched junction bases: 23. This entry is derived from a study of CD8 T cells in ankylosing spondylitis. The receptor's source is a male donor with ankylosing spondylitis or in good health (not recorded which). The sequencing sample was made of blood, either unsorted or a sorted T cell fraction (not recorded which). The rearrangement links TRBV20-1 to TRBJ1-1, with 7 bases lining up with TRBD1. The CDR3 DNA reads TGCAGTGCTAGAGATCGGGGGGGGCAAGACAGGGAAATTAAGGGCACTGAAGCTTTCTTT. This translates into CSARDRGGQDREIKGTEAFF.